This is a list of T cell receptor beta chains from one sample in a study of blood T cell repertoires in COVID-19. Clones were sequenced by immunoSEQ multiplex PCR, and TCRdb holds only the in-frame ones, with some missing. Counted here are more than 200,000 clones, roughly four fifths occurring once; the ten biggest clones make up about 1.7%. Sample: PBMCs or T cells enriched from blood (not recorded which). The receptors stem from a man in his sixties who had recovered from COVID-19. The CDR3 runs from the conserved cysteine through the conserved F or W. A D gene is named only where the DNA matches it firmly. Size values are once, few and many counts, or a class for expanded clones, and some rows have none.

size	J	D	V	length	CDR3	DNA
-	TRBJ1-2	-	TRBV19	14	CASTPNRANYGYTF	TGTGCCAGTACCCCGAACCGAGCTAACTATGGCTACACCTTC
-	TRBJ2-5	-	TRBV3-1/TRBV3-2	16	CASSQDLGPAGETQYF	TGTGCCAGCAGCCAAGATCTTGGACCCGCGGGGGAGACCCAGTACTTC
-	TRBJ1-1	-	TRBV19	13	CASSIQGSTEAFF	TGTGCCAGTAGTATACAGGGATCCACTGAAGCTTTCTTT
-	TRBJ1-1	-	TRBV5-4	13	CASSHKGLAEAFF	TGTGCCAGCAGCCACAAGGGGCTCGCTGAAGCTTTCTTT
-	TRBJ2-5	TRBD2	TRBV10-3	19	CAISTGLAGGRYVQETQYF	TGTGCCATCAGCACGGGACTAGCGGGGGGCCGTTACGTTCAAGAGACCCAGTACTTC
once	TRBJ1-5	-	TRBV21-1	16	CASSKRWTGNGQPQHF	TGTGCCAGCAGCAAAAGGTGGACAGGGAATGGACAGCCCCAGCATTTT
-	TRBJ1-6	-	TRBV14	15	CASSPTGRGGSPLHF	TGTGCCAGCAGCCCCACTGGGAGGGGAGGTTCACCCCTCCACTTT
-	TRBJ1-2	-	TRBV9	13	CASSVEGAYGYTF	TGTGCCAGCAGCGTAGAAGGGGCCTATGGCTACACCTTC
-	TRBJ2-7	TRBD2	TRBV18	15	CASSSPGTTTYEQYF	TGTGCCAGCTCATCCCCCGGGACTACTACCTACGAGCAGTACTTC
once	TRBJ1-1	-	TRBV6-2/TRBV6-3	15	CASSYPQGGRTEAFF	TGTGCCAGCAGTTACCCCCAGGGAGGTAGGACTGAAGCTTTCTTT
once	TRBJ2-1	-	TRBV29-1	14	CSVFSGGLWNEQFF	TGCAGCGTGTTCTCGGGGGGCCTGTGGAATGAGCAGTTCTTC
-	TRBJ2-5	-	TRBV19	14	CASSISDWQETQYF	TGTGCCAGTAGTATCTCGGACTGGCAAGAGACCCAGTACTTC
-	TRBJ2-3	TRBD2	TRBV4-3	16	CASSRTGTRVTDTQYF	TGCGCCAGCAGCCGGACCGGGACTAGGGTCACAGATACGCAGTATTTT
-	TRBJ2-1	TRBD2	TRBV11-3	17	CASSLAPLAGGPNEQFF	TGTGCCAGCAGCTTAGCCCCTCTAGCGGGGGGCCCCAATGAGCAGTTCTTC
-	TRBJ2-3	-	TRBV7-5	16	CARSLCQRGGTDTQYF	TGTGCCAGAAGCTTATGTCAGCGGGGCGGCACAGATACGCAGTATTTT
-	TRBJ1-3	-	TRBV24-1	14	CATSDSHSGNTIYF	TGTGCCACCAGTGATTCCCACTCTGGAAACACCATATATTTT
-	TRBJ2-7	-	TRBV6-5	13	CATRTSDSYEQYF	TGTGCCACCAGGACTTCCGACTCCTACGAGCAGTACTTC
-	TRBJ2-2	-	TRBV4-3	15	CASSQGGAYTGELFF	TGCGCCAGCAGCCAAGGGGGCGCCTACACCGGGGAGCTGTTTTTT
few	TRBJ2-2	-	TRBV10-3	15	CAISGSGANTGELFF	TGTGCCATCAGTGGTAGCGGCGCGAACACCGGGGAGCTGTTTTTT
-	TRBJ2-7	-	TRBV5-4	14	CASSTYRDSYEQYF	TGTGCCAGCAGCACTTACAGGGACTCCTACGAGCAGTACTTC
-	TRBJ2-2	-	TRBV6-5	14	CASRGQGNTGELFF	TGTGCCAGCAGAGGGCAGGGCAACACCGGGGAGCTGTTTTTT
-	TRBJ2-1	-	TRBV28	13	CASNGGSYNEQFF	TGTGCCAGCAACGGGGGTTCCTACAATGAGCAGTTCTTC
few	TRBJ2-5	TRBD2	TRBV24-1	17	CATSVSITPGGKETQYF	TGTGCCACCAGTGTATCCATAACTCCGGGGGGTAAAGAGACCCAGTACTTC
-	TRBJ1-1	-	TRBV25-1	15	CASSSYTGRNTEAFF	TGTGCCAGCAGTTCCTACACAGGGAGAAACACTGAAGCTTTCTTT
-	TRBJ1-2	-	TRBV11-2	17	CASSQPGATSANYGYTF	TGTGCCAGCAGCCAACCGGGAGCTACTTCAGCTAACTATGGCTACACCTTC
-	TRBJ1-1	TRBD1	TRBV5-1	14	CASSLNRGDTEAFF	TGCGCCAGCAGCTTGAACAGGGGGGACACTGAAGCTTTCTTT
-	TRBJ2-2	-	TRBV6-4	14	CASAPGQNTGELFF	TGTGCCAGCGCGCCGGGACAGAACACCGGGGAGCTGTTTTTT
-	TRBJ1-4	-	TRBV5-1	15	CASSLQQGTGEKLFF	TGCGCCAGCAGCCTACAACAGGGCACCGGTGAAAAACTGTTTTTT
-	TRBJ1-2	-	TRBV4-3	13	CASSQDRGDGYTF	TGCGCCAGCAGCCAAGATAGAGGAGATGGCTACACCTTC
-	TRBJ1-5	-	TRBV5-6	15	CASSRGAVGNQPQHF	TGTGCCAGCAGCCGCGGGGCGGTTGGCAATCAGCCCCAGCATTTT
-	TRBJ2-2	TRBD1	TRBV25-1	13	CASISNTGGKLFF	TGTGCCAGCATTTCAAACACAGGGGGCAAGCTGTTTTTT
-	TRBJ1-2	TRBD1	TRBV7-2	15	CASSPQGHSSYGYTF	TGTGCCAGCAGCCCACAGGGGCATTCCTCCTATGGCTACACCTTC
-	TRBJ2-3	-	TRBV6-1	15	CASSEALSGRDTQYF	TGTGCCAGCAGTGAAGCGCTTAGCGGACGAGATACGCAGTATTTT
-	TRBJ1-1	-	TRBV4-2	16	CASSQGAGLLNTEAFF	TGTGCCAGCAGCCAAGGGGCGGGACTCCTGAACACTGAAGCTTTCTTT
once	TRBJ2-3	-	TRBV7-2	14	CASSLFRNADTQYF	TGTGCCAGCAGCTTATTCAGGAACGCAGATACGCAGTATTTT
-	TRBJ2-7	-	TRBV6-1	16	CASSEAFRRADYEQYF	TGTGCCAGCAGTGAAGCTTTCAGGCGGGCGGACTACGAGCAGTACTTC
once	TRBJ1-1	TRBD1	TRBV18	16	CASSPPETGGFTEAFF	TGTGCCAGCTCACCTCCCGAGACAGGGGGTTTCACTGAAGCTTTCTTT
-	TRBJ1-2	-	TRBV7-2	16	CASSLTQRGAGNGYTF	TGTGCCAGCAGCTTAACCCAACGGGGGGCAGGGAATGGCTACACCTTC
few	TRBJ2-1	-	TRBV7-2	14	CASSRQGGYNEQFF	TGTGCCAGCAGTAGGCAGGGAGGCTACAATGAGCAGTTCTTC
once	TRBJ1-1	-	TRBV19	14	CASKTSQGYPEAFF	TGTGCCAGTAAAACCTCACAGGGATACCCTGAAGCTTTCTTT
-	TRBJ2-1	TRBD1	TRBV7-9	16	CASSLGAGQGIDEQFF	TGTGCCAGCAGCTTAGGAGCGGGACAGGGTATCGATGAGCAGTTCTTC
once	TRBJ2-5	-	TRBV19	15	CASSPRGGSQETQYF	TGTGCCAGTAGCCCCCGGGGTGGTTCCCAAGAGACCCAGTACTTC